A selection of T cell receptor beta chains follows, all from one sample in a study of blood T cells in healthy people across ages. TCRdb independently ran MiXCR on the 5' RACE reads; one entry per CDR3 protein. The table lists about a million distinct CDR3 sequences, around 54% of them singletons. The sequenced material came from blood. All receptors come from a woman aged 60-70 years in good health. The CDR3 runs from the conserved cysteine through the conserved F or W. The D gene is left open where the match is weak. Clone size appears in some rows only: once, few, many, or a class for an expanded clone.

>TRBJ2-1|NA|few|TRBV12-3/TRBV12-4
CASSLRGPLGTNEQFF
TGTGCCAGCAGTTTGAGGGGACCCCTTGGGACCAATGAGCAGTTCTTC
>TRBJ2-5|TRBD2|NA|TRBV20-1
CSAGHPIAGILWEQYF
TGCAGTGCCGGACACCCAATAGCGGGCATTTTGTGGGAGCAGTACTTC
>TRBJ2-5|NA|NA|TRBV11-1
CASSHGQRAQINKKTQYF
TGTGCCAGCAGCCACGGCCAGAGGGCCCAAATTAACAAGAAGACCCAGTACTTC
>TRBJ2-5|TRBD1|NA|TRBV29-1
CSAGQGTQETQYF
TGCAGCGCCGGACAGGGAACCCAAGAGACCCAGTACTTC
>TRBJ2-4|NA|NA|TRBV5-1
CASSSEGIAKNIQYF
TGCGCCAGCAGCTCCGAGGGGATAGCCAAAAACATTCAGTACTTC
>TRBJ2-3|NA|NA|TRBV20-1
CSARPATDTQYF
TGCAGTGCTAGGCCAGCCACAGATACGCAGTATTTT
>TRBJ2-5|NA|NA|TRBV15
CATSTRIYQETQYF
TGTGCCACCAGCACTCGTATTTACCAAGAGACCCAGTACTTC
>TRBJ2-3|NA|NA|TRBV12-3/TRBV12-4
CASSLLSLGPARGTDTQYF
TGTGCCAGCAGTTTGCTTTCTTTGGGCCCAGCCCGGGGAACAGATACGCAGTATTTT
>TRBJ2-7|TRBD2|few|TRBV7-2
CASSHGLAGTYEQYF
TGTGCCAGCAGCCACGGGCTAGCGGGGACCTACGAGCAGTACTTC
>TRBJ2-1|TRBD2|NA|TRBV13
CASSSYLAGGRNGQFF
TGTGCCAGCAGCTCATATCTAGCGGGAGGGCGAAATGGGCAGTTCTTC
>TRBJ1-6|NA|NA|TRBV12-3/TRBV12-4
CASSLDRVISPLHF
TGTGCCAGCAGTTTAGACAGGGTCATATCACCCCTCCACTTT
>TRBJ2-3|NA|NA|TRBV18
CASSPGREADTQYF
TGTGCCAGCTCGCCCGGCAGGGAGGCAGATACGCAGTATTTT
>TRBJ2-1|NA|few|TRBV4-1
CASSQERSLGEQFF
TGCGCCAGCAGCCAAGAAAGGTCCCTAGGTGAGCAGTTCTTC
>TRBJ2-5|NA|NA|TRBV9
CASSVAGVFQETQYF
TGTGCCAGCAGCGTAGCGGGGGTATTTCAAGAGACCCAGTACTTC
>TRBJ2-3|TRBD2|NA|TRBV7-9
CASKLAVSTDTQYF
TGTGCCAGCAAACTAGCGGTTAGCACAGATACGCAGTATTTT
>TRBJ1-5|NA|few|TRBV7-2
CASSLVGNSNQPQHF
TGTGCCAGCAGCTTAGTAGGGAATAGCAATCAGCCCCAGCATTTT
>TRBJ2-3|NA|NA|TRBV20-1
CSARGTEWYTDTQYF
TGCAGTGCTAGAGGAACGGAGTGGTACACAGATACGCAGTATTTT
>TRBJ2-7|NA|NA|TRBV4-1
CASSQRETYEQYF
TGCGCCAGCAGCCAACGGGAGACCTACGAGCAGTACTTC
>TRBJ2-1|TRBD1|few|TRBV29-1
CSVRRGTVLNNEQFF
TGCAGCGTTAGAAGGGGGACAGTGTTGAACAATGAGCAGTTCTTC
>TRBJ2-7|NA|NA|TRBV5-1
CASSLDRTLIGEQYF
TGCGCCAGCAGCTTGGATAGGACACTGATCGGCGAGCAGTACTTC
>TRBJ2-7|NA|few|TRBV13
CASSDTTLDGDFYEQYF
TGTGCCAGCAGCGACACCACTCTGGACGGGGACTTCTACGAGCAGTACTTC
>TRBJ2-1|NA|NA|TRBV20-1
CSARDLINEQFF
TGCAGTGCTAGAGACTTAATCAATGAGCAGTTCTTC
>TRBJ1-6|NA|few|TRBV7-9
CASSPGGLNSPLHF
TGTGCCAGCAGCCCCGGCGGACTTAATTCACCCCTCCACTTT
>TRBJ2-5|TRBD2|NA|TRBV27
CASSPGTSGSINEQYF
TGTGCCAGCAGTCCCGGGACTAGCGGGAGTATAAATGAGCAGTACTTC
>TRBJ2-1|NA|NA|TRBV6-6
CASSYGGQGNYNEQFF
TGTGCCAGCAGTTATGGAGGCCAGGGGAACTACAATGAGCAGTTCTTC
>TRBJ1-2|NA|few|TRBV13
CASSFYLSGRDYGYTF
TGTGCCAGCAGCTTCTATCTTAGTGGTAGAGACTATGGCTACACCTTC
>TRBJ2-1|TRBD2|NA|TRBV4-1
CASRRGAGVINEQFF
TGCGCCAGCAGGCGGGGAGCGGGAGTCATCAATGAGCAGTTCTTC
>TRBJ1-5|NA|few|TRBV29-1
CSVERRVRSNQPQHF
TGCAGCGTTGAAAGGAGGGTTCGAAGCAATCAGCCCCAGCATTTT
>TRBJ2-5|TRBD2|few|TRBV6-5
CASRISGQETQYF
TGTGCCAGCAGAATTAGCGGGCAAGAGACCCAGTACTTC
>TRBJ2-7|NA|NA|TRBV28
CASSPPVVGRFDYEQYF
TGTGCCAGCAGTCCCCCGGTGGTAGGCCGATTCGACTACGAGCAGTACTTC
>TRBJ2-7|TRBD1|few|TRBV28
CASSLSTGARPYEQYF
TGTGCCAGCAGTTTATCCACAGGGGCAAGGCCCTACGAGCAGTACTTC
>TRBJ2-2|NA|NA|TRBV25-1
CASSEGGRLMSGELFF
TGTGCCAGCAGTGAAGGGGGACGCCTCATGTCCGGGGAGCTGTTTTTT
>TRBJ2-7|TRBD2|once|TRBV14
CASSQSAGVGEQYF
TGTGCCAGCAGCCAATCCGCGGGAGTGGGGGAGCAGTACTTC
>TRBJ1-2|TRBD1|NA|TRBV6-5
CASSYGLDRGSTF
TGTGCCAGCAGTTACGGACTGGACAGGGGCTCCACCTTC
>TRBJ2-3|NA|NA|TRBV29-1
CSAEGDTQYF
TGCAGCGCCGAGGGGGATACGCAGTATTTT
>TRBJ2-3|NA|NA|TRBV6-1
CASTPAGPVDTQYF
TGTGCCAGTACTCCAGCGGGCCCCGTAGATACGCAGTATTTT
>TRBJ2-7|NA|NA|TRBV30
CAWSGWSSYEQYF
TGTGCCTGGAGTGGTTGGTCTAGCTACGAGCAGTACTTC
>TRBJ1-2|TRBD1|few|TRBV28
CASPRDRASGYTF
TGTGCCAGCCCCCGGGACAGGGCGAGTGGCTACACCTTC
>TRBJ2-7|TRBD1|NA|TRBV15
CATQQGVKDYEQYF
TGTGCCACCCAACAGGGGGTCAAGGACTACGAGCAGTACTTC
>TRBJ2-7|NA|NA|TRBV6-1
CASSAEDRGGSYEQYF
TGTGCCAGCAGTGCCGAAGACAGGGGAGGGTCCTACGAGCAGTACTTC
>TRBJ1-2|TRBD1|NA|TRBV4-2
CASSQQGGTNYGYTF
TGTGCCAGCAGCCAACAAGGGGGCACTAACTATGGCTACACCTTC
>TRBJ2-1|TRBD1|few|TRBV5-1
CASSLGTGGYGNEQFF
TGCGCCAGCAGCTTGGGGACAGGGGGCTATGGGAATGAGCAGTTCTTC
>TRBJ2-5|NA|few|TRBV6-5
CASTTSDEGETQYF
TGTGCCAGCACCACCTCGGACGAAGGGGAGACCCAGTACTTC
>TRBJ2-6|TRBD1|NA|TRBV12-3/TRBV12-4
CASRPQGVPGANVLTF
TGTGCCAGCAGGCCACAGGGGGTACCTGGGGCCAACGTCCTGACTTTC
>TRBJ2-3|NA|NA|TRBV7-9
CAGSLAGTVTDTQYF
TGTGCCGGCAGCTTGGCGGGGACCGTGACAGATACGCAGTATTTT
>TRBJ2-5|NA|NA|TRBV15
CATSRDLPIKTQYF
TGTGCCACCAGCAGAGATTTACCGATAAAGACCCAGTACTTC
>TRBJ2-7|NA|NA|TRBV29-1
CSGVGEGAYEQYF
TGCAGCGGAGTTGGGGAGGGGGCCTACGAGCAGTACTTC
>TRBJ2-7|NA|NA|TRBV28
CASSLQGVSYNEQYF
TGTGCCAGCAGTTTACAGGGTGTATCCTACAATGAGCAGTACTTC
>TRBJ2-1|NA|NA|TRBV18
CASSPSSTGEQFF
TGTGCCAGCTCACCATCTAGCACCGGTGAGCAGTTCTTC
>TRBJ2-7|NA|NA|TRBV2
CASSEGGKGSYEQYF
TGTGCCAGCAGTGAAGGCGGGAAAGGGTCTTACGAGCAGTACTTC
>TRBJ2-1|TRBD2|NA|TRBV20-1
CSATSSGRLRREQFF
TGCAGTGCAACCTCTAGCGGGAGGCTCCGGAGGGAGCAGTTCTTC
>TRBJ2-3|NA|NA|TRBV20-1
CITARGANTDTQYF
TGCATTACCGCGCGGGGCGCCAACACAGATACGCAGTATTTT
>TRBJ2-5|TRBD2|few|TRBV12-3/TRBV12-4
CASSTGAGEKTQYF
TGTGCCAGCAGCACAGGAGCGGGAGAGAAGACCCAGTACTTC
>TRBJ1-2|TRBD1|NA|TRBV2
CASSGLRQGARGGYTF
TGTGCCAGCAGTGGATTGCGACAGGGGGCGCGAGGAGGCTACACCTTC
>TRBJ2-7|TRBD2|NA|TRBV12-3/TRBV12-4
CASSRDPGGSYEQYF
TGTGCCAGCAGCCGAGACCCCGGGGGGTCCTACGAGCAGTACTTC